The 7 T cell receptor beta chains below come from one sample, sequenced in a study of blood T cell repertoires in COVID-19. Sequenced by immunoSEQ multiplex PCR; TCRdb stores in-frame clones only, minus some. The data hold approximately 74,000 clones, with approximately 85% observed a single time. Specimen: peripheral blood. All receptors come from a man between 65 and 85 years old with acute or convalescent COVID-19.

Note on this clone: A single base separates this from a much larger clone, so it may be a read error. The same CDR3 can be traced to other DNA sequences in this sample. The chain employs TRBV15 and TRBJ2-7; maybe TRBD1 (6 bases). The CDR3 extends over 15 amino acids. The germline V gene has CDR1 LNHNV and CDR2 YYDKDF (reference sequence). CDR3 coding DNA: TGTGCCACCAGCAGAGGGCCCTACAGGGTCTACGAACAGTACTTC. This gives the protein CATSRGPYRVYEQYF. Based on the CDR3 plus reference TRBV15 and TRBJ2-7, the full variable domain is DAMVIQNPRYQVTQFGKPVTLSCSQTLNHNVMYWYQQKSSQAPKLLFHYYDKDFNNEADTPDNFQSRRPNTSFCFLDIRSPGLGDTAMYLCATSRGPYRVYEQYFGPGTRLTVT.

CDR3 region: CASSDGRTQGETQYF. CDR3 in DNA: TGTGCCAGCAGTGATGGTCGCACCCAGGGAGAGACCCAGTACTTC. V and J are TRBV6-1 and TRBJ2-5; tentative D call: TRBD1 (5 bases). The length of the CDR3 is 15 residues. CDR1 is MNHNS, CDR2 SASEGT, per germline. The V gene lost 3 bases and the J gene lost 4 bases, with 15 bases spanning the gap.

The chain links TRBV29-1 to TRBJ2-7; 8 bases are shared with TRBD2. CDR3 length equals 13 residues. In germline, CDR1 is SQVTM, CDR2 ANQGSEA. Germline trimming cut 6 bases from V and 4 bases from J; bases unmatched to any gene: 8. The CDR3 region is CSVPRSGGYEQYF. The CDR3 DNA follows: TGCAGCGTGCCCCGGTCGGGGGGGTACGAGCAGTACTTC.

J is TRBJ2-1 and V is TRBV9, with D maybe TRBD2 (6 bases). CDR3 size: 15 residues. Germline V gene sequence: CDR1 SGDLS, CDR2 YYNGEE. The V and J ends lost 6 bases and 2 bases respectively, with 15 bases between them. The CDR3 sequence is CASTTTSIPYNEQFF. The CDR3, as DNA: TGTGCCAGCACGACGACTAGTATCCCCTACAATGAGCAGTTCTTC.

This clone was detected only once. The V gene is TRBV10-3, the J gene TRBJ2-2, with 8 bases matching TRBD1. Trimming at V came to 5 bases and at J to 1 base, leaving 12 bases not matched to a gene. The CDR3 contains 18 residues. In germline, CDR1 is ENHRY, CDR2 SYGVKD. The CDR3: CAISIHPGTGGNTGELFF. In DNA form, the CDR3 reads TGTGCCATCAGTATTCACCCCGGGACAGGTGGGAACACCGGGGAGCTGTTTTTT.

V gene TRBV19 combines with J gene TRBJ1-2, with 8 bases matching TRBD1. The CDR3 loop spans 15 amino acids. The V and J ends lost 5 bases and 4 bases, in that order; junction bases with no gene match: 9. Germline assignment: CDR1 LNHDA and CDR2 SQIVND (reference sequence). DNA of the CDR3: TGTGCCAGTAGTTCCCGGGCAGGGGGCCCCTATGGCTACACCTTC. This translates into CASSSRAGGPYGYTF.

The chain couples TRBV5-1 to TRBJ2-1, with TRBD2 matching over 14 bases. The trim removed 4 bases at V and 6 bases at J, leaving 15 bases unmatched. CDR1 and CDR2 from the germline V gene are SGHRS and YFSETQ. CDR3 size: 19 residues. The CDR3 DNA sequence: TGCGCCAGCAGCGCGGGCACGGGACTAGCGGGAGTTGGCGGCAATGAGCAGTTCTTC. The encoded protein is CASSAGTGLAGVGGNEQFF. The full variable domain, in which reference TRBV5-1 and TRBJ2-1 provide the parts outside the CDR3, is KAGVTQTPRYLIKTRGQQVTLSCSPISGHRSVSWYQQTPGQGLQFLFEYFSETQRNKGNFPGRFSGRQFSNSRSEMNVSTLELGDSALYLCASSAGTGLAGVGGNEQFFGPGTRLTVL.